The 28 T cell receptor beta chains presented below share a single source sample, sequenced in a study of blood T cell repertoires in COVID-19. Produced via immunoSEQ multiplex PCR; TCRdb's table is partial and in-frame only. Of some 57,000 clones detected, roughly 87% appear once; the ten largest clones hold more than 8.5%. Sequencing was performed on peripheral blood. The receptors were gathered from a human donor in a cohort sampled during active COVID-19.

V and J are TRBV28 and TRBJ1-1; 7 bases match TRBD1. Germline-derived CDR1 and CDR2 are MDHEN and SYDVKM. J gave up 0 bases and V 6 bases, and 4 bases lay outside the gene matches. The CDR3 is made up of 14 amino acids. In DNA form, the CDR3 reads TGTGCCAGCAGCGCGGGACAGATGAACACTGAAGCTTTCTTT. Amino acid sequence: CASSAGQMNTEAFF.

The chain combines TRBV5-6 with TRBJ2-7; D might be TRBD1 (5 bases). The ends were cut back, 7 bases at V and 4 bases at J, with 21 bases in the middle. There are 15 residues in the CDR3. Germline CDR1 and CDR2: SGHDT and YYEEEE. This CDR3 reads CASGTVRAAWYEQYF. CDR3 sequence (DNA): TGTGCCAGCGGCACTGTCAGGGCCGCTTGGTACGAGCAGTACTTC.

The rearrangement joins TRBV28 to TRBJ2-5; TRBD2 agrees at 9 bases. The germline V gene encodes CDR1 MDHEN and CDR2 SYDVKM. Trimming cost V 8 bases and J 1 base; bases outside gene matches: 11. The CDR3 covers 16 residues. CDR3 DNA: TGTGCCAGCTCTGTAGCGGGAGCGCCGTCCCAAGAGACCCAGTACTTC. This gives the protein CASSVAGAPSQETQYF.

The chain uses TRBV4-2 and TRBJ1-2; 9 bases fit TRBD1. The CDR3 totals 14 residues. The germline V gene has CDR1 LGHNA and CDR2 YNFKEQ. Trimming took 1 base from V and 8 from J; bases not matched to a gene: 5. CDR3 residues: CASSQVTGGRGYTF. The CDR3 DNA is TGTGCCAGCAGCCAAGTTACAGGGGGCCGGGGCTACACCTTC.

This clone was recorded once. The chain has TRBV11-3 and TRBJ2-3; TRBD2 might be the D (6 bases). V was cut by 1 base and J by 4 bases, with 9 bases left in between. The CDR3 sequence is 14 residues long. Per the germline V gene, CDR1 is SGHNT and CDR2 is YENEEA. The CDR3 spells CASSLGRVADTQYF. DNA for the CDR3: TGTGCCAGCAGCTTAGGGAGGGTGGCAGATACGCAGTATTTT.

CDR3 nucleotide sequence: TGTGCCAGCAGCGTGACGAGCGGGGGGTTCTACAATGAGCAGTTCTTC. This codes for CASSVTSGGFYNEQFF. The rearrangement links TRBV9 to TRBJ2-1; 9 nucleotides line up with TRBD2. Germline values: CDR1 SGDLS, CDR2 YYNGEE. This CDR3 is built from 16 residues. Trimming cost V 2 bases and J 3 bases; bases outside gene matches: 6.

This clone was picked up one time. The chain combines TRBV15 with TRBJ2-3; the match to TRBD2 covers 7 bases. The CDR3 loop spans 15 amino acids. The trim removed 5 bases at V and 4 bases at J, leaving 9 bases unmatched. CDR1 LNHNV and CDR2 YYDKDF come from the germline V gene (reference sequence). The CDR3 reads CATSDLLGGPDTQYF. The CDR3 DNA reads as TGTGCCACCAGCGATCTCCTGGGAGGGCCAGATACGCAGTATTTT. The full variable domain, completed using reference TRBV15 and TRBJ2-3, is DAMVIQNPRYQVTQFGKPVTLSCSQTLNHNVMYWYQQKSSQAPKLLFHYYDKDFNNEADTPDNFQSRRPNTSFCFLDIRSPGLGDTAMYLCATSDLLGGPDTQYFGPGTRLTVL.

The chain joins TRBV2 to TRBJ1-5, with 9 bases that match TRBD1. Germline CDR1 and CDR2: SNHLY and FYNNEI. The CDR3 is 12 amino acids. V was pared by 10 bases and J by 6 bases, with 4 bases of the junction left unmatched. CDR3: CATGQGSQPQHF. Here the CDR3 DNA reads TGTGCCACGGGACAGGGCAGTCAGCCCCAGCATTTT. Looking up the rest from reference TRBV2 and TRBJ1-5 gives the full variable domain: EPEVTQTPSHQVTQMGQEVILRCVPISNHLYFYWYRQILGQKVEFLVSFYNNEISEKSEIFDDQFSVERPDGSNFTLKIRSTKLEDSAMYFCATGQGSQPQHFGDGTRLSIL.

The genes are TRBV3-1 (or the pseudogene TRBV3-2) and TRBJ2-3; TRBD2 matches 9 bases. V shed 5 bases and J 6 bases; nucleotides not matched to a gene: 21. This CDR3 is 19 amino acids long. Germline assignment: CDR1 LGHDT and CDR2 YNNKEL (reference sequence). The CDR3 DNA sequence: TGTGCCAGCAGCTTACACGCCGGGACTAGCCCACGTTGGATCGATACGCAGTATTTT. Its protein product is CASSLHAGTSPRWIDTQYF.

The V gene is TRBV6-6, the J gene TRBJ2-5, with 10 nucleotides matching TRBD1. The CDR3 is 16 amino acids. Germline V lookup: CDR1 MNHNY, CDR2 SVGAGI (reference sequence). The V gene end was trimmed by 5 bases and the J gene end by 1 base; junction bases not matched to a gene: 7. The CDR3 DNA is TGTGCCAGCAGTCGAAGGACAGGGGGAATCCAAGAGACCCAGTACTTC. Amino acid sequence: CASSRRTGGIQETQYF.

This clone has a single count. V usage is TRBV19 and J usage is TRBJ2-7; 8 nucleotides match TRBD2. V lost 6 bases to trimming and J lost 2 bases; unmatched junction nucleotides: 9. Germline V lookup: CDR1 LNHDA, CDR2 SQIVND (reference sequence). The CDR3 sequence is 15 residues long. CDR3 amino acids: CASSTPGGAAYEQYF. The CDR3 coding sequence is TGTGCCAGTAGCACCCCCGGGGGGGCAGCCTACGAGCAGTACTTC.

The chain carries TRBV5-4 and TRBJ2-1; a possible D gene is TRBD2 (6 bases). This CDR3 has 11 amino acids. CDR1 SGHNT and CDR2 YYREEE come from the germline V gene (reference sequence). V lost 4 bases to trimming and J lost 9 bases, with 8 bases between them. CDR3 sequence (DNA): TGTGCCAGCAGCCTCGGGGGTGAGCAGTTCTTC. This sequence encodes CASSLGGEQFF.

With respect to this clone: Germline is not matched at one junction end, which may reflect a read error. This specimen includes other DNA sequences encoding the same CDR3. The chain uses TRBV2 and TRBJ2-1; D may be TRBD1 (6 bases). The CDR3 totals 13 residues. The germline V gene encodes CDR1 SNHLY and CDR2 FYNNEI. CDR3 in DNA: TGTGCTAGCAGTGACCAGGACAGTGCTGAGCAGTTCTTC. Translating it yields CASSDQDSAEQFF.

The chain has TRBV9 and TRBJ2-7; the D gene is possibly TRBD2 (5 bases). The germline gives CDR1 SGDLS, CDR2 YYNGEE. The V end lost 2 bases, the J end lost 1 base, and 16 bases lay between the germline ends. The CDR3 is made up of 16 amino acids. This CDR3 reads CASSVGSSGVSYEQYF. The CDR3 DNA sequence: TGTGCCAGCAGCGTCGGATCGAGCGGCGTTTCCTACGAGCAGTACTTC.

V is TRBV5-4 and J is TRBJ2-3; D is possibly TRBD2 (6 bases). Germline V gene lookup returns CDR1 SGHNT and CDR2 YYREEE (reference sequence). This CDR3 has 15 amino acids. V was clipped by 4 bases and J by 2 bases, with 14 bases between them. CDR3 sequence: CASSPGVRDTDTQYF. CDR3 sequence (DNA): TGTGCCAGCAGCCCCGGTGTGCGGGACACAGATACGCAGTATTTT.

The J gene is TRBJ2-7, the V gene TRBV30; D is unclear. Germline values: CDR1 GTSNPN, CDR2 SVGIG (reference sequence). Trimming shortened V by 2 bases and J by 3 bases, and 17 bases separated the two germline ends. The CDR3 sequence is 15 residues long. The CDR3 DNA reads TGTGCCTGGAGTTACCGCGACACCGCCCGCTACGAGCAGTACTTC. Translated: CAWSYRDTARYEQYF.

The genes are TRBV6-2 or TRBV6-3 and TRBJ1-4, with TRBD1 matching 7 bases. CDR1 MNHEY and CDR2 SVGEGT come from the germline V gene. V lost 6 bases to trimming and J lost 0 bases; unmatched junction nucleotides: 10. CDR3 length: 17 residues. The CDR3 sequence: CASSSDRWSATNEKLFF. CDR3 DNA sequence: TGTGCCAGCAGCTCGGACAGGTGGAGCGCAACTAATGAAAAACTGTTTTTT.

This sequence joins TRBV30 and TRBJ1-6, with D possibly TRBD1 on 5 matching bases. The CDR3 is 15 residues long. Germline V gives CDR1 GTSNPN, CDR2 SVGIG (reference sequence). V lost 1 base to trimming and J lost 6 bases, with 13 bases between them. CDR3: CAWSGRQLLNSPLHF. CDR3 nucleotide sequence: TGTGCCTGGAGTGGGAGACAGCTCCTTAATTCACCCCTCCACTTT.

The rearrangement uses TRBV3-1 (or the pseudogene TRBV3-2) and TRBJ2-1, with TRBD2 identical over 11 bases. The CDR3 runs to 16 residues. CDR1 and CDR2 (germline): LGHDT, YNNKEL (reference sequence). V lost 0 bases and J lost 7; bases outside the gene matches: 5. The CDR3 spells CASSQENSGRGNEQFF. CDR3 sequence (DNA): TGTGCCAGCAGCCAAGAAAATAGCGGGAGGGGAAATGAGCAGTTCTTC.

The J gene is TRBJ2-7, the V gene TRBV7-2, with TRBD2 matching 15 bases. Germline CDR1 and CDR2: SGHTA and FQGNSA. The CDR3 contains 16 residues. The trim removed 5 bases at V and 2 bases at J, leaving 4 bases unmatched. CDR3 bases: TGTGCCAGCAGCGCTGGGACTAGCGGGAGGCCCTACGAGCAGTACTTC. Its translation is CASSAGTSGRPYEQYF.

The chain has TRBV6-2 or TRBV6-3 and TRBJ2-1, with 8 bases fitting TRBD2. Germline loops: CDR1 MNHEY, CDR2 SVGEGT. Trimming at V came to 2 bases and at J to 10 bases, leaving 25 bases not matched to a gene. The CDR3 covers 20 residues. For the CDR3, the DNA is TGTGCCAGCAGTTACCCTGCAGACAGCCCGGTTGGTCTAGCGGGCGGGGAGCAGTTCTTC. Its translation: CASSYPADSPVGLAGGEQFF.

The rearrangement joins TRBV6-5 to TRBJ2-3, with unresolved D. Trimming removed 6 bases at V and 0 bases at J, with 7 bases between. In germline, CDR1 is MNHEY, CDR2 SVGAGI. CDR3 size: 13 residues. The CDR3 nucleotides are TGTGCCAGCAGGGGCCCTAGCACAGATACGCAGTATTTT. Translation: CASRGPSTDTQYF.

DNA for the CDR3: TGTGCCAGCAGCCCAAGGGCAGGGTCCGAAGAGACCCAGTACTTC. Translating gives CASSPRAGSEETQYF. The chain uses TRBV7-2 and TRBJ2-5, with a weak D call TRBD1 (5 bases). Germline-derived CDR1 and CDR2 are SGHTA and FQGNSA. The CDR3 sequence is 15 residues long. V lost 5 bases, J lost 3 bases, and 16 bases lay in between.

This chain connects TRBV28 to TRBJ1-4, with 10 bases fitting TRBD1. The germline CDR1 and CDR2 sequences are MDHEN and SYDVKM. Unmatched junction bases numbered 6, after V lost 5 bases and J lost 6 bases. This CDR3 region has 15 residues. This CDR3 reads CASSEAGTGDEKLFF. CDR3 DNA: TGTGCCAGCAGTGAAGCCGGGACAGGGGATGAAAAACTGTTTTTT.

The rearrangement links TRBV7-2 to TRBJ2-5; perhaps TRBD1 as D (5 bases). The germline gives CDR1 SGHTA, CDR2 FQGNSA. The CDR3 is made up of 14 amino acids. V was clipped by 1 base and J by 0 bases, with 6 bases between them. CDR3 in DNA: TGTGCCAGCAGCTTAGGACAGTACCAAGAGACCCAGTACTTC. It yields the protein CASSLGQYQETQYF.

This rearrangement joins TRBV7-8 to TRBJ2-7; 7 bases are shared with TRBD1. Germline lookup yields CDR1 SGHVS and CDR2 FQNEAQ. V trimming: 0 bases; J trimming: 3 bases; junction bases outside the gene matches: 17. The CDR3 consists of 19 residues. In DNA, the CDR3 is TGTGCCAGCAGCTTAGCAGGGGGCCTGGCGAAACACGAAAACTACGAGCAGTACTTC. Translation gives CASSLAGGLAKHENYEQYF.

V gene TRBV9 combines with J gene TRBJ2-1; D not resolved. The CDR3 length is 17 residues. Germline CDR1 is SGDLS and CDR2 is YYNGEE. The V gene lost 0 bases and the J gene lost 0 bases, with 13 bases spanning the gap. CDR3 sequence: CASSVDVRRSSYNEQFF. The CDR3 bases are TGTGCCAGCAGCGTAGATGTCAGGCGAAGCTCCTACAATGAGCAGTTCTTC.

In this sample, this clone turned up a few times. The V gene is TRBV20-1, the J gene TRBJ2-7; D is uncertain. The germline V gene has CDR1 DFQATT and CDR2 SNEGSKA (reference sequence). With 5 bases removed from V and 6 bases from J, the gap between germline ends came to 11 bases. The length of the CDR3 is 11 residues. CDR3 amino acids: CSARVLREQYF. Here the CDR3 DNA reads TGCAGTGCTCGGGTCCTCCGCGAGCAGTACTTC.